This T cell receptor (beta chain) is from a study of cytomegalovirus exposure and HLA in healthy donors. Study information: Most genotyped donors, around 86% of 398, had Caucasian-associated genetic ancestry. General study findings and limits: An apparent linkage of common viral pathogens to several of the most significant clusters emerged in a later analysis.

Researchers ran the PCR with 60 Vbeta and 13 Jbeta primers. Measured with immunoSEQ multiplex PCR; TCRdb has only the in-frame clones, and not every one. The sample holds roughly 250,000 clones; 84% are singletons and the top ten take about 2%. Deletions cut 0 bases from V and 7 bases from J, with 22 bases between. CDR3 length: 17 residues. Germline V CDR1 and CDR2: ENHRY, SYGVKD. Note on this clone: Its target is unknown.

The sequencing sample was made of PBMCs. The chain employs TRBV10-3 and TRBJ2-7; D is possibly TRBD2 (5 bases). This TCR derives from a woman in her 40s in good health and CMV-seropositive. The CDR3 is CAISESGSRTFPGEQYF. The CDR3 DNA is TGTGCCATCAGTGAGTCGGGCTCCCGGACCTTCCCGGGGGAGCAGTACTTC.